This is a list of T cell receptor beta chains from one sample in a study of T cell repertoires in cytomegalovirus infection. MiXCR, applied by TCRdb to the reads, yields one record per CDR3 protein. The top ten clones hold over 15% of a sample with roughly 700,000 distinct CDR3 sequences, about 30% of them seen once. The antigens for these receptors are not known. The sample here was cultured PBMCs, taken from culture after CMV antigen stimulation. Source of these receptors: a human donor in good health (CMV status not recorded). Some clones in this sample may be carry-over from other donors' samples. CDR3s leave out the opening cysteine and the closing phenylalanine or tryptophan. D genes are given only for firm matches.

D gene | J gene | V gene | CDR3 protein
NA | TRBJ2-7 | TRBV6-2/TRBV6-3 | ASRYSYWEQY
NA | TRBJ2-3 | TRBV11-2 | ASSLDANTQY
NA | TRBJ2-1 | TRBV10-3 | AINNGQNGGAGF
NA | TRBJ2-5 | TRBV12-5 | ASGPRETQY
TRBD2 | TRBJ2-3 | TRBV4-2 | ASSPLAGATDTQY
TRBD2 | TRBJ2-3 | TRBV20-1 | SATRGTSGSSGDTQY
NA | TRBJ2-2 | TRBV4-2 | ASSHGPNTGELF
NA | TRBJ2-4 | TRBV7-9 | ASSLAAGTWGIQY
TRBD1 | TRBJ2-7 | TRBV12-3/TRBV12-4 | ASSNPGQGAYEQY
TRBD2 | TRBJ2-7 | TRBV12-3/TRBV12-4 | ASTPGLAGDEQY
NA | TRBJ2-1 | TRBV2 | ASRALNEQF
NA | TRBJ2-3 | TRBV9 | ASSVVLTDTQY
TRBD1 | TRBJ2-3 | TRBV2 | ASSKPGQGNLTDTDTQY
TRBD1 | TRBJ1-1 | TRBV4-1 | ASSHTDRVGTEAF
NA | TRBJ2-5 | TRBV7-9 | ASSIPDPRRTQY
NA | TRBJ2-3 | TRBV6-4 | ASSDGSTAGTQY
NA | TRBJ1-6 | TRBV7-9 | ASSGRAFNSPLH
NA | TRBJ1-3 | TRBV6-1 | ASTPPRVLSGNTIY
NA | TRBJ2-7 | TRBV28 | ASSLGDGYYEQY
TRBD1 | TRBJ1-6 | TRBV7-2 | ASSLRDRGLGALH
NA | TRBJ2-3 | TRBV7-6 | ASSPAGGVGDTQY
TRBD2 | TRBJ2-1 | TRBV19 | ASSIGHGLAGYNEQF
NA | TRBJ1-1 | TRBV10-1 | ASSELRRPNTEAF
NA | TRBJ1-1 | TRBV18 | ASSPGVEGTEAF
NA | TRBJ1-6 | TRBV6-1 | ASSLGFLNSYNSPLH
NA | TRBJ1-6 | TRBV27 | ASSGRSLYNSPLH
NA | TRBJ1-5 | TRBV7-2 | ASSLQGPNQPQH
TRBD1 | TRBJ1-2 | TRBV12-3/TRBV12-4 | ASRRQGGYGYT
NA | TRBJ1-2 | TRBV7-2 | ASSLDIFGGGYGYT
TRBD2 | TRBJ2-7 | TRBV12-5 | ASGSSSGSDWGTYEQY
TRBD1 | TRBJ1-2 | TRBV11-2 | ASSQAGQLFFGYT
NA | TRBJ1-2 | TRBV6-6 | ASSYSRDGVSYYGYT
NA | TRBJ2-7 | TRBV7-2 | ASSLGPRGEQY
TRBD1 | TRBJ1-5 | TRBV19 | ASSALDRGTGNQPQH
NA | TRBJ2-7 | TRBV7-6 | ASSPGMGEQY
NA | TRBJ1-5 | TRBV6-6 | ASRTLFRDQPQH
NA | TRBJ2-7 | TRBV4-1 | ASSPTAISYEQY
NA | TRBJ1-5 | TRBV2 | ASQTALSNQPQH
TRBD1 | TRBJ1-2 | TRBV18 | ASSPSGTDGYT
NA | TRBJ2-6 | TRBV12-3/TRBV12-4 | ASSGTRGANVLT
NA | TRBJ1-3 | TRBV10-3 | AISEPLDKADHGNTIY
NA | TRBJ2-7 | TRBV7-2 | ASSFAGLYEQY
TRBD2 | TRBJ2-7 | TRBV7-2 | ASSLTGTSGSREQY
TRBD2 | TRBJ2-1 | TRBV15 | ATSRDPPGTSGYLYNEQF
TRBD2 | TRBJ2-1 | TRBV7-9 | ASSLGLAGGPHEQF
TRBD1 | TRBJ1-5 | TRBV7-2 | ASSKGQGNQPQH
NA | TRBJ2-1 | TRBV11-2 | ASSLGPQDHEQF
NA | TRBJ2-4 | TRBV7-6 | ASSQGQKNIQY
NA | TRBJ1-2 | TRBV6-2/TRBV6-3 | ASSRGSRPNYGYT
NA | TRBJ2-3 | TRBV7-6 | ASSFDRVLNLDTQY
TRBD2 | TRBJ2-3 | TRBV7-2 | ASRRGGAGDTQY
NA | TRBJ2-1 | TRBV7-9 | ASSLETSLFKF
NA | TRBJ1-6 | TRBV7-4 | ASSFRQNNSPLH
NA | TRBJ1-1 | TRBV7-9 | ASFLNGGSTEAF
NA | TRBJ2-1 | TRBV11-2 | ASSLNRRNEQF
NA | TRBJ1-6 | TRBV2 | ASTNDLNSPLH